The 3 T cell receptor beta chains reported below all come from one sample, sequenced in a study of blood T cells in healthy people across ages (dated by TCRdb to between 2014 and 2017). The library came from 5' RACE. The sequencer was an Illumina HiSeq 2500. A second about 6 to 11 cycle PCR used a sample-barcoded 5' primer and a J-beta primer mix. TCRdb cleaned the public reads at Q25 with fastp, built clones with MiXCR and kept in-frame beta chains. Rows with a matching CDR3 protein are joined into one entry that keeps the most common DNA and genes. Counted in this sample were around 800,000 distinct CDR3 sequences; roughly 50% of them appeared once. The ten largest clones represent around 40% of the sample. Specimen: blood. These receptors originate from a man older than 75 in good health.

As DNA, the CDR3 is TGTGCCAGCAGGACAGGGGGCCTCACCGGGGAGCTGTTTTTT. This translates into CASRTGGLTGELFF. This chain uses TRBV6-5 with TRBJ2-2; 10 bases fit TRBD1. The ends lost 6 bases at V and 4 bases at J; junction bases unmatched: 2. The CDR3 has 14 residues. Germline V CDR1 and CDR2: MNHEY, SVGAGI.

This clonotype was picked up a small number of times. The chain carries TRBV29-1 and TRBJ2-1; D call uncertain. The V and J ends lost 0 bases and 3 bases respectively, with 15 bases between them. Per the germline V gene, CDR1 is SQVTM and CDR2 is ANQGSEA. The length of the CDR3 is 16 residues. CDR3 in amino acids: CSVEDLTETDYNEQFF. The CDR3 coding sequence is TGCAGCGTTGAAGATCTCACGGAGACCGACTACAATGAGCAGTTCTTC.

V and J are TRBV15 and TRBJ2-3, with 9 bases identical to TRBD2. Germline CDR1 reads LNHNV; CDR2 reads YYDKDF (reference sequence). J was trimmed by 9 bases and V by 0 bases; bases with no gene match: 16. The CDR3 is 18 amino acids. The DNA of the CDR3 is TGTGCCACCAGCAGAGATTCACTAGCGGGTCATTCGGGGGGCACGCAGTATTTT. It specifies CATSRDSLAGHSGGTQYF.